This T cell receptor (beta chain) was recorded in a study of tumor-infiltrating lymphocytes in localized non-small cell lung cancer. Overall study context: Tumor tissue and non-adjacent uninvolved lung came from each patient. General study points: Available tissue quantity limited TCR sequencing to a patient subset. Immunotypes IM1 and IM2 had similar TCR-derived T-cell fractions.

Germline lookup yields CDR1 GTSNPN and CDR2 SVGIG (reference sequence). The CDR3 is 11 amino acids. Profiled with immunoSEQ multiplex PCR; TCRdb holds only in-frame clones, not every one. The sample has 15,000 to 20,000 clones, 73% seen once; the top ten hold more than 3.5%. Of note for this clone: Its specificity is unknown.

This TCR derives from a human donor with non-small cell lung cancer. The sequenced sample consisted of lung tumor tissue. The chain joins TRBV30 to TRBJ2-5; D remains ambiguous. The last part of the DNA fits TRBJ2-7 better; the J call may be wrong. The DNA of the CDR3 is TGTGCCTGGAGGGTGGCCTACGAGCAGTACTTC. Translating it yields CAWRVAYEQYF.